The next 18 T cell receptor beta chains were all read from a single sample in a study of blood T cell repertoires in COVID-19. Clones were read by immunoSEQ multiplex PCR, and TCRdb kept only the in-frame ones, dropping some. The sample holds tens of thousands of clones, about 82% seen once. The source material was peripheral blood. The receptors were sampled from a man in his fifties or sixties with acute or convalescent COVID-19.

This chain uses TRBV10-3 with TRBJ2-2; maybe TRBD2 (5 bases). V dropped 6 bases and J dropped 1 base, with 15 bases sitting between them. Germline loops: CDR1 ENHRY, CDR2 SYGVKD. The CDR3 length is 16 residues. The CDR3, as DNA: TGTGCCATCAGCCCTCTAGCCAGGAAGAACACCGGGGAGCTGTTTTTT. Its translation: CAISPLARKNTGELFF.

V is TRBV2 and J is TRBJ2-2, with TRBD1 identical over 9 bases. J gave up 5 bases and V 4 bases, and 2 bases lay outside the gene matches. CDR1 SNHLY and CDR2 FYNNEI come from the germline V gene. The CDR3 consists of 14 residues. CDR3 coding DNA: TGTGCCAGCAGTGGACAGGGGGGTACCGGGGAGCTGTTTTTT. The encoded protein is CASSGQGGTGELFF.

The V call is TRBV7-8, the J call TRBJ1-3; D remains ambiguous. The CDR3 consists of 15 residues. Germline V gene sequence: CDR1 SGHVS, CDR2 FQNEAQ. V lost 1 base to trimming and J lost 0 bases, with 7 bases between them. The CDR3 DNA is TGTGCCAGCAGCTTAGGCGGGGTCTCTGGAAACACCATATATTTT. It specifies CASSLGGVSGNTIYF.

The rearrangement uses TRBV6-5 and TRBJ2-2; D gene ambiguous. V lost 6 bases to trimming and J lost 5 bases, with 13 bases between them. The CDR3 consists of 14 residues. CDR1 MNHEY and CDR2 SVGAGI come from the germline V gene. CDR3 residues: CASRNYIETGELFF. DNA for the CDR3: TGTGCCAGCAGAAACTACATTGAAACCGGGGAGCTGTTTTTT.

This clone was detected a few times. The V and J genes are TRBV9 and TRBJ2-5, with D tentatively TRBD1 (6 bases). Trimming shortened V by 0 bases and J by 5 bases, and 14 bases separated the two germline ends. The CDR3 is 15 residues long. The germline V gene encodes CDR1 SGDLS and CDR2 YYNGEE. The CDR3 bases are TGTGCCAGCAGCGTAGCCCCGGACAGAGATGAGACCCAGTACTTC. Amino acids: CASSVAPDRDETQYF.

The rearrangement links TRBV5-1 to TRBJ1-2; TRBD1 agrees at 9 bases. V shed 4 bases and J 4 bases; nucleotides not matched to a gene: 8. CDR1 SGHRS and CDR2 YFSETQ come from the germline V gene. This CDR3 contains 15 residues. The chain's CDR3 is CASSELQGAGYGYTF. CDR3 DNA sequence: TGCGCCAGCAGCGAACTACAGGGGGCAGGCTATGGCTACACCTTC.

The rearrangement uses TRBV27 and TRBJ2-3; TRBD2 is a possible D gene (7 bases). Germline CDR1 MNHEY, CDR2 SMNVEV (reference sequence). V shed 2 bases and J shed 4 bases, with 13 bases lying between them. The CDR3 is 15 residues long. The chain's CDR3 is CASSLGEGGADTQYF. In nucleotides, the CDR3 is TGTGCCAGCAGTTTAGGAGAGGGGGGGGCAGATACGCAGTATTTT.

The chain combines TRBV30 with TRBJ1-3; tentative D call: TRBD1 (5 bases). Between the trimmed V and J ends, which lost 2 bases and 0 bases, there was a span of 5 bases. CDR1 and CDR2 from the germline V gene are GTSNPN and SVGIG (reference sequence). The CDR3 loop spans 13 amino acids. The CDR3: CAWSRGSGNTIYF. The DNA for the CDR3 is TGTGCCTGGAGTAGGGGCTCTGGAAACACCATATATTTT.

This clone was observed once. This sequence joins TRBV7-9 and TRBJ2-2; possibly TRBD1 for D (6 bases). The CDR3 covers 15 residues. Deletions cut 3 bases from V and 0 bases from J, with 8 bases between. Germline V CDR1 and CDR2: SEHNR, FQNEAQ (reference sequence). CDR3 nucleotides: TGTGCCAGCAGCTTCACAGGGACGAACACCGGGGAGCTGTTTTTT. Its protein is CASSFTGTNTGELFF.

J is TRBJ1-5 and V is TRBV27; 7 bases are shared with TRBD1. CDR1 is MNHEY, CDR2 SMNVEV, per germline (reference sequence). The CDR3 loop spans 16 amino acids. V trimming: 5 bases; J trimming: 7 bases; junction bases outside the gene matches: 14. The CDR3 DNA sequence: TGTGCCAGCAGTACAAGCCCCGCAGGGGGAGGACAGCCCCAGCATTTT. It translates to CASSTSPAGGGQPQHF.

This sequence joins TRBV19 and TRBJ2-1, with TRBD1 matching over 9 bases. CDR1 is LNHDA, CDR2 SQIVND, per germline (reference sequence). V shed 11 bases, J shed 3 bases, and the junction held 8 bases outside the gene matches. This CDR3 is 14 amino acids long. The CDR3 DNA is TGTGCCGTGGGAGAGACAGGGGGCTACAATGAGCAGTTCTTC. Residues: CAVGETGGYNEQFF.

This clone was picked up a small number of times. The V call is TRBV10-3, the J call TRBJ1-5, with 7 bases lining up with TRBD1. The germline V gene encodes CDR1 ENHRY and CDR2 SYGVKD. The CDR3 covers 14 residues. V lost 5 bases to trimming and J lost 7 bases; unmatched junction nucleotides: 8. The chain's CDR3 is CAISLDRANQPQHF. The CDR3 coding sequence is TGTGCCATCAGTCTAGACAGGGCTAACCAGCCCCAGCATTTT.

The chain has TRBV4-1 and TRBJ1-5, with unresolved D. This CDR3 contains 15 residues. Germline assignment: CDR1 MGHRA and CDR2 YSYEKL. Deletions cut 0 bases from V and 1 base from J, with 7 bases between. The CDR3 is CASSQDEGSNQPQHF. The DNA for the CDR3 is TGCGCCAGCAGCCAAGATGAGGGAAGCAATCAGCCCCAGCATTTT.

The V call is TRBV6-5, the J call TRBJ2-1; the match to TRBD1 covers 7 bases. The CDR3 is 15 residues long. Germline V gene lookup returns CDR1 MNHEY and CDR2 SVGAGI. V trimming: 10 bases; J trimming: 7 bases; junction bases outside the gene matches: 16. In nucleotides, the CDR3 is TGTGCCACCCGAACAGGGGTGTTTGATAGAAATGAGCAGTTCTTC. Protein: CATRTGVFDRNEQFF.

J is TRBJ2-2 and V is TRBV6-9; D remains ambiguous. Per the germline V gene, CDR1 is MNHGY and CDR2 is SVAAGI. The CDR3 has 12 amino acids. Trimming shortened V by 5 bases and J by 2 bases, and 3 bases separated the two germline ends. CDR3 sequence (DNA): TGTGCCAGCAGTCATAACACCGGGGAGCTGTTTTTT. Protein product: CASSHNTGELFF.

The gene calls are TRBV5-6 and TRBJ1-4; 9 nucleotides align to TRBD1. The CDR3 extends over 15 amino acids. Trimming at V came to 6 bases and at J to 5 bases, leaving 8 bases not matched to a gene. Germline values: CDR1 SGHDT, CDR2 YYEEEE. The CDR3 sequence is CASTIGQGRNEKLFF. The CDR3 DNA is TGTGCCAGCACCATAGGACAGGGGAGGAATGAAAAACTGTTTTTT.

The chain couples TRBV7-6 to TRBJ2-1; the match to TRBD2 covers 10 bases. The CDR3 loop spans 18 amino acids. Unmatched junction bases numbered 13, after V lost 2 bases and J lost 6 bases. Germline loops: CDR1 SGHVS, CDR2 FNYEAQ. CDR3 protein: CASSLKAGGPGGANEQFF. The CDR3 DNA follows: TGTGCCAGCAGCTTAAAAGCGGGAGGGCCCGGGGGGGCCAATGAGCAGTTCTTC.

The chain employs TRBV25-1 and TRBJ1-2; 7 nucleotides match TRBD1. Germline assignment: CDR1 MGHDK and CDR2 SYGVNS. The CDR3 has 13 amino acids. With 3 bases clipped from V and 7 bases from J, the junction kept 5 bases outside the gene matches. This CDR3 reads CASSEGRGLGYTF. DNA for the CDR3: TGTGCCAGCAGTGAGGGTAGGGGGCTTGGCTACACCTTC.